A selection of T cell receptor beta chains follows, all from one sample in a study of blood T cells in healthy people across ages. Via MiXCR, TCRdb re-called the 5' RACE reads, giving one row per CDR3 protein. The data show approximately 850,000 distinct CDR3 sequences, 40% to 50% seen once. Sequenced material: blood. The source of these receptors is a man aged 55 to 70 in good health. Both conserved end residues are part of each CDR3. D genes are given only for firm matches. Size tells how often a clone was seen (once, few, many) or the class of an expanded clone, and some rows leave it out.

cdr3_aa cdr3_nt j_call clone_size d_call cdr3_length v_call
CASSTGGATNEKLFF TGTGCCAGCAGCACGGGAGGAGCAACTAATGAAAAACTGTTTTTT TRBJ1-4 NA NA 15 TRBV7-9
CASSLGVGKTYEQYF TGTGCCAGCAGTTTGGGGGTGGGGAAGACCTACGAGCAGTACTTC TRBJ2-7 NA NA 15 TRBV12-3/TRBV12-4
CATSRGRDGQETQYF TGTGCCACCAGCAGAGGGAGGGACGGTCAAGAGACCCAGTACTTC TRBJ2-5 NA NA 15 TRBV15
CASSRGGSLRLRGQYF TGTGCCAGCAGCAGGGGGGGCAGTCTTCGTCTACGAGGGCAGTACTTC TRBJ2-7 NA NA 16 TRBV21-1
CASSHGTSGGAAKNIQYF TGTGCCAGCAGTCACGGGACTAGCGGGGGGGCGGCCAAAAACATTCAGTACTTC TRBJ2-4 NA TRBD2 18 TRBV6-2/TRBV6-3
CASSIEDRKTNYGYTF TGTGCCAGCAGCATAGAGGACAGAAAAACTAACTATGGCTACACCTTC TRBJ1-2 NA NA 16 TRBV9
CASGHQSLAKNIQYF TGTGCCAGCGGGCATCAGTCTCTGGCCAAAAACATTCAGTACTTC TRBJ2-4 few NA 15 TRBV2
CSVAPGTGKETQYF TGCAGCGTAGCCCCCGGGACAGGGAAAGAGACCCAGTACTTC TRBJ2-5 many TRBD1 14 TRBV29-1
CASSLSDYEQYF TGTGCCAGCAGCTTGTCAGACTACGAGCAGTACTTC TRBJ2-7 many NA 12 TRBV7-2
CASSFVAGSQETQYF TGCGCCAGCAGCTTCGTAGCGGGGAGCCAAGAGACCCAGTACTTC TRBJ2-5 NA TRBD2 15 TRBV5-1
CSARDPNNNQPQHF TGCAGTGCTAGAGACCCGAACAACAATCAGCCCCAGCATTTT TRBJ1-5 NA NA 14 TRBV20-1
CASSHLAGGEAFF TGTGCCAGCAGCCACCTGGCGGGGGGTGAAGCTTTCTTT TRBJ1-1 NA NA 13 TRBV3-1
CSVGGATAAFF TGCAGCGTTGGGGGGGCCACGGCGGCTTTCTTT TRBJ1-1 NA NA 11 TRBV29-1
CSVLLGGRTDTQYF TGCAGCGTTTTGTTGGGGGGCCGTACAGATACGCAGTATTTT TRBJ2-3 many NA 14 TRBV29-1
CAWSLDRGNFRETQYF TGTGCCTGGAGCCTCGACAGGGGAAACTTCCGAGAGACCCAGTACTTC TRBJ2-5 NA TRBD1 16 TRBV30
CASSPTDRMNTEAFF TGTGCCAGCAGCCCGACCGACAGGATGAACACTGAAGCTTTCTTT TRBJ1-1 few NA 15 TRBV7-9
CASSQDRRGGLAKNIQYF TGCGCCAGCAGCCAAGATCGACGGGGGGGCCTAGCCAAAAACATTCAGTACTTC TRBJ2-4 NA TRBD2 18 TRBV4-3
CASSQTIRGYTF TGTGCCAGCAGTCAGACGATACGTGGCTACACCTTC TRBJ1-2 NA NA 12 TRBV12-3/TRBV12-4
CASSETREQFF TGTGCCAGCAGTGAAACCAGGGAGCAGTTCTTC TRBJ2-1 NA NA 11 TRBV6-2/TRBV6-3
CAGSPGPLYEQYF TGTGCCGGCAGTCCCGGACCCCTCTACGAGCAGTACTTC TRBJ2-7 few NA 13 TRBV12-3/TRBV12-4
CSVKTGGTEAFF TGCAGCGTAAAGACAGGGGGCACTGAAGCTTTCTTT TRBJ1-1 NA TRBD1 12 TRBV29-1
CASSFTGHRDNEQFF TGCGCCAGCAGCTTTACGGGACACAGAGACAATGAGCAGTTCTTC TRBJ2-1 few NA 15 TRBV5-1
CSARGQGDYNSPLHF TGCAGTGCTAGGGGCCAGGGGGATTATAATTCACCCCTCCACTTT TRBJ1-6 few TRBD1 15 TRBV20-1
CASRGEVNYGYTF TGTGCCAGCAGGGGAGAAGTTAACTATGGCTACACCTTC TRBJ1-2 NA NA 13 TRBV25-1
CASSPGPAPPFF TGTGCCAGCAGCCCCGGTCCGGCACCCCCGTTCTTC TRBJ2-1 NA NA 12 TRBV11-2
CASSYDRAIETQYF TGTGCCAGCAGCTATGACAGGGCGATAGAGACCCAGTACTTC TRBJ2-5 NA TRBD1 14 TRBV7-9
CASSLGASGGFEQFF TGTGCCAGCAGCTTAGGAGCTAGCGGGGGGTTTGAGCAGTTCTTC TRBJ2-1 NA TRBD2 15 TRBV11-3
CASSEARGLEPQHF TGTGCCAGCAGTGAAGCTAGGGGGCTGGAGCCCCAGCATTTT TRBJ1-5 few TRBD1 14 TRBV2
CASSVGDTNNEQFF TGTGCCAGCAGCGTTGGGGACACAAACAATGAGCAGTTCTTC TRBJ2-1 NA NA 14 TRBV9
CSAISGGAVTQYF TGCAGTGCTATTAGCGGGGGGGCAGTTACGCAGTATTTT TRBJ2-3 few TRBD2 13 TRBV20-1
CSARVLTGAYNEQFF TGCAGTGCTAGAGTTCTAACGGGGGCCTACAATGAGCAGTTCTTC TRBJ2-1 few NA 15 TRBV20-1
CASSFSGEKTDTQYF TGTGCCAGCAGCTTTAGCGGGGAGAAGACAGATACGCAGTATTTT TRBJ2-3 few TRBD2 15 TRBV7-9
CASSSRSGGASYNEQYF TGTGCCAGCAGCTCCCGGAGCGGGGGGGCGTCCTACAATGAGCAGTACTTC TRBJ2-5 NA TRBD2 17 TRBV7-2
CASSLESGDTNTGELFF TGTGCCAGCAGCTTAGAATCCGGAGACACGAACACCGGGGAGCTGTTTTTT TRBJ2-2 NA NA 17 TRBV7-2
CASRLAGGLEQYF TGTGCCAGTCGACTAGCGGGGGGGCTCGAGCAGTACTTC TRBJ2-7 NA TRBD2 13 TRBV27
CSARDRVAGANVLTF TGCAGTGCTAGGGACAGGGTAGCTGGGGCCAACGTCCTGACTTTC TRBJ2-6 NA TRBD1 15 TRBV20-1
CASSLLGAGSTIETQYF TGTGCCAGCAGCTTACTAGGGGCAGGGAGTACGATAGAGACCCAGTACTTC TRBJ2-5 few NA 17 TRBV11-2
CASSLASYQETQYF TGTGCCAGCAGCCTGGCTTCGTACCAAGAGACCCAGTACTTC TRBJ2-5 NA NA 14 TRBV5-6
CASSQAQYGTEAFF TGTGCCAGCAGCCAAGCCCAATATGGCACTGAAGCTTTCTTT TRBJ1-1 few NA 14 TRBV3-1
CASSPGSWDNEQYF TGTGCCAGCAGCCCGGGGTCCTGGGACAATGAGCAGTACTTC TRBJ2-7 NA NA 14 TRBV7-3
CASSLAGQRSNEKLFF TGTGCCAGCAGCTTAGCGGGGCAGAGAAGTAATGAAAAACTGTTTTTT TRBJ1-4 NA NA 16 TRBV7-9
CASRQGGSYNEQFF TGTGCCAGCAGACAGGGGGGATCCTACAATGAGCAGTTCTTC TRBJ2-1 NA TRBD1 14 TRBV6-6
CASSLIGAQTLWGSYEQYF TGTGCCAGCAGTTTAATCGGTGCCCAGACGCTCTGGGGCTCCTACGAGCAGTACTTC TRBJ2-7 few NA 19 TRBV28
CSARGATSTNEQFF TGCAGTGCTAGAGGCGCAACCTCAACCAATGAGCAGTTCTTC TRBJ2-1 NA NA 14 TRBV20-1
CASSVGLASETQYF TGTGCCAGCAGCGTCGGACTAGCTTCAGAGACCCAGTACTTC TRBJ2-5 few TRBD2 14 TRBV9
CASSIAGGMSDTQYF TGTGCCAGCAGCATAGCAGGGGGCATGTCAGATACGCAGTATTTT TRBJ2-3 NA TRBD1 15 TRBV7-3